One and the same sample provided the 26 T cell receptor beta chains below, sequenced in a study of blood T cell repertoires in COVID-19 (dated by TCRdb to the early 2020s). Library generation was performed with the immunoSEQ multiplex PCR assay. In TCRdb, the immuneACCESS table is reduced to in-frame sequences with V and J assigned. These tables do not hold every clone; where another copy was compared, an unresolved V gene accounts for under half, and the others remain unexplained. The sample data list approximately 200,000 clones, and roughly 89% of these were observed just once. The ten largest clones take up about 6% of the sample. The sample was peripheral blood. Receptors originate from a man aged 55 to 70 who had recovered from COVID-19.

This clone was counted between two and nine times. The V call is TRBV27, the J call TRBJ2-7; D possibly corresponds to TRBD2 (6 bases). Trimming took 3 bases from V and 0 from J, leaving 15 bases between them. The CDR3 loop spans 16 amino acids. In germline, CDR1 is MNHEY, CDR2 SMNVEV (reference sequence). DNA for the CDR3: TGTGCCAGCAGTTTTGGTTCGGGGAGGAGCTCCTACGAGCAGTACTTC. This sequence encodes CASSFGSGRSSYEQYF.

Written as DNA, the CDR3 is TGCGCCAGCAGGGCCGACAATCTTAACTATGGCTACACCTTC. This translates into CASRADNLNYGYTF. The rearrangement uses TRBV5-1 and TRBJ1-2, with unresolved D. With 5 bases removed from V and 1 base from J, the gap between germline ends came to 12 bases. Germline V gives CDR1 SGHRS, CDR2 YFSETQ. The CDR3 totals 14 residues.

The chain is built from TRBV6-5 and TRBJ2-1; 9 bases line up with TRBD1. Trimming cost V 6 bases and J 8 bases; bases outside gene matches: 11. This CDR3 spans 15 amino acids. Germline V gene lookup returns CDR1 MNHEY and CDR2 SVGAGI. CDR3 amino acids: CASRQTGGNFDEQFF. CDR3 nucleotide sequence: TGTGCCAGCAGGCAGACAGGGGGAAATTTCGATGAGCAGTTCTTC.

This clone showed up just once. The rearrangement uses TRBV27 and TRBJ2-2; a possible D gene is TRBD2 (5 bases). Germline assignment: CDR1 MNHEY and CDR2 SMNVEV (reference sequence). CDR3 length equals 15 residues. With 7 bases removed from V and 3 bases from J, the gap between germline ends came to 15 bases. The CDR3 sequence: CASTPGGYHTGELFF. The CDR3 DNA follows: TGTGCCAGCACTCCTGGCGGGTATCACACCGGGGAGCTGTTTTTT.

The rearrangement uses TRBV18 and TRBJ2-5; TRBD1 agrees at 8 bases. Germline-derived CDR1 and CDR2 are KGHSH and LQKENI. The V gene end was trimmed by 3 bases and the J gene end by 3 bases; junction bases not matched to a gene: 12. The CDR3 runs to 17 residues. The CDR3 spells CASSPRIGRTGKETQYF. The CDR3 DNA follows: TGTGCCAGCTCACCGCGGATCGGTCGGACAGGGAAAGAGACCCAGTACTTC.

This rearrangement joins TRBV3-1 (or the pseudogene TRBV3-2) to TRBJ1-2; D may be TRBD1 (6 bases). This CDR3 has 15 amino acids. V was shortened by 0 bases and J by 3 bases, with 11 bases between the two germline ends. Germline V CDR1 and CDR2: LGHDT, YNNKEL (reference sequence). The CDR3 sequence: CASSQDGGRYYGYTF. CDR3 bases: TGTGCCAGCAGCCAAGATGGGGGCAGATACTATGGCTACACCTTC.

The rearrangement uses TRBV27 and TRBJ1-6; D possibly corresponds to TRBD1 (5 bases). Germline CDR1 MNHEY, CDR2 SMNVEV (reference sequence). V was trimmed by 5 bases and J by 6 bases, leaving 17 bases between them. The length of the CDR3 is 16 residues. Here the CDR3 reads CASSPLGGFSNSPLHF. The CDR3 DNA is TGTGCCAGCAGTCCCCTGGGGGGGTTTAGTAATTCACCCCTCCACTTT.

The V call is TRBV21-1, the J call TRBJ2-7; the D call of TRBD1 is as the table states it, not checked on the DNA. TRBV21-1 is deemed a pseudogene. CDR3 length: 17 amino acids. CDR3 protein: CASSKAPDRASPYEQYF. The CDR3 DNA is TGTGCCAGCAGCAAAGCCCCCGACAGGGCGAGTCCCTACGAGCAGTACTTC.

The chain links TRBV19 to TRBJ2-7; the D gene is possibly TRBD2 (5 bases). Germline values: CDR1 LNHDA, CDR2 SQIVND (reference sequence). This CDR3 is 14 amino acids long. V was trimmed by 3 bases and J by 1 base, leaving 10 bases between them. The CDR3, as DNA: TGTGCCAGTAGTATGACGGGGAGTTCCTACGAGCAGTACTTC. This encodes CASSMTGSSYEQYF.

The chain recombines TRBV10-2 with TRBJ2-1; TRBD2 agrees at 11 bases. Germline values: CDR1 WSHSY, CDR2 SAAADI. V gave up 11 bases and J gave up 6 bases; unmatched junction bases: 12. The CDR3 sequence is 15 residues long. The CDR3 DNA sequence: TGCGCCGCTACTAGCGGGAGCGGCGCAGGCAATGAGCAGTTCTTC. The encoded protein is CAATSGSGAGNEQFF.

V usage is TRBV25-1 and J usage is TRBJ2-3; TRBD2 aligns across 8 bases. J was trimmed by 6 bases and V by 4 bases; bases with no gene match: 6. The CDR3 consists of 14 residues. Germline assignment: CDR1 MGHDK and CDR2 SYGVNS. In DNA, the CDR3 is TGTGCCAGCAGTGTCGGACTAGCAGGGGATACGCAGTATTTT. Translation gives CASSVGLAGDTQYF. Supplemented by reference TRBV25-1 and TRBJ2-3, the full variable domain reads EADIYQTPRYLVIGTGKKITLECSQTMGHDKMYWYQQDPGMELHLIHYSYGVNSTEKGDLSSESTVSRIRTEHFPLTLESARPSHTSQYLCASSVGLAGDTQYFGPGTRLTVL.

The chain has TRBV2 and TRBJ2-3; 9 bases match TRBD1. The CDR3 has 15 residues. Germline V gene lookup returns CDR1 SNHLY and CDR2 FYNNEI. V lost 8 bases, J lost 3 bases, and 9 bases stayed unmatched. The CDR3 is CASSSKDRGTDTQYF. CDR3 nucleotides: TGTGCCAGCTCATCTAAGGACAGGGGTACAGATACGCAGTATTTT.

The V gene is TRBV6-4, the J gene TRBJ1-2; 9 nucleotides line up with TRBD1. This CDR3 contains 17 residues. CDR1 and CDR2 (germline): MRHNA, SNTAGT. V shed 6 bases and J 1 base; nucleotides not matched to a gene: 12. The CDR3 coding sequence is TGTGCCAGCAGCTACCCGGTGAGGGACAGGGTTAACTATGGCTACACCTTC. Translation gives CASSYPVRDRVNYGYTF.

The CDR3 region is CASSPFGRQGAGANVLTF. DNA for the CDR3: TGCGCCAGCAGCCCGTTTGGGAGACAGGGGGCTGGGGCCAACGTCCTGACTTTC. The chain joins TRBV5-1 to TRBJ2-6; 9 nucleotides agree with TRBD1. CDR1 is SGHRS and CDR2 is YFSETQ in the germline V gene. The V gene end was trimmed by 4 bases and the J gene end by 2 bases; junction bases not matched to a gene: 10. The CDR3 loop spans 18 amino acids.

This clone appeared once. The CDR3 coding sequence is TGTGCCAGCGGGGGGAGGCATAATAATTCACCCCTCCACTTT. This sequence encodes CASGGRHNNSPLHF. J is TRBJ1-6 and V is TRBV6-5; D may be TRBD1 (5 bases). The ends were cut back, 8 bases at V and 5 bases at J, with 13 bases in the middle. The germline V gene has CDR1 MNHEY and CDR2 SVGAGI. The CDR3 has 14 residues.

The chain has TRBV5-4 and TRBJ2-5; no firm D call. The germline gives CDR1 SGHNT, CDR2 YYREEE (reference sequence). CDR3 length equals 14 residues. Trimming took off 4 bases at V and 4 bases at J, with 14 bases between the two ends. CDR3 nucleotide sequence: TGTGCCAGCAGCAAACCCAGGAATGGAGAGACCCAGTACTTC. It encodes CASSKPRNGETQYF.

V gene TRBV11-2 combines with J gene TRBJ2-3; 12 bases align to TRBD2. Germline CDR1 is SGHAT and CDR2 is FQNNGV. This CDR3 contains 16 residues. V dropped 1 base and J dropped 7; count of bases not matched to a gene: 6. The CDR3 DNA reads as TGTGCCAGCAGCTTAGTCCCTAGCGGGGGGGCAAATACGCAGTATTTT. This sequence encodes CASSLVPSGGANTQYF.

The chain combines TRBV7-2 with TRBJ2-1; 11 nucleotides match TRBD2. The CDR3 totals 15 residues. Trimming cost V 3 bases and J 6 bases; bases outside gene matches: 4. Germline-derived CDR1 and CDR2 are SGHTA and FQGNSA. Here the CDR3 DNA reads TGTGCCAGCAGCTTGATAGCGGGAGGGAGCAATGAGCAGTTCTTC. It specifies CASSLIAGGSNEQFF.

The chain couples TRBV20-1 to TRBJ2-7; no definite D call. V gave up 3 bases and J gave up 2 bases, with 8 bases separating them. Germline V gene sequence: CDR1 DFQATT, CDR2 SNEGSKA (reference sequence). This CDR3 spans 12 amino acids. CDR3 residues: CSASGETYEQYF. The CDR3 DNA reads TGCAGTGCTAGTGGTGAGACCTACGAGCAGTACTTC.

This sequence joins TRBV28 and TRBJ1-6; 7 positions agree with TRBD1. After removal of 11 bases from V and 5 bases from J, the junction contained 9 bases not matched to a gene. Germline V CDR1 and CDR2: MDHEN, SYDVKM. This CDR3 comprises 14 residues. The CDR3 nucleotides are TGTGCCGGCAAACTTGGGACAGATAATTCACCCCTCCACTTT. The encoded protein is CAGKLGTDNSPLHF.

J is TRBJ2-7 and V is TRBV9, with 9 bases lining up with TRBD2. V shed 0 bases, J shed 5 bases, and the junction held 9 bases outside the gene matches. This CDR3 is built from 16 residues. Germline CDR1 and CDR2: SGDLS and YYNGEE. CDR3 sequence reads: CASSVGGLAGIHEQYF. The DNA for the CDR3 is TGTGCCAGCAGCGTAGGGGGACTAGCTGGAATCCACGAGCAGTACTTC.

On this clone: The same CDR3 also results from other DNA sequences found in this sample. The chain combines TRBV9 with TRBJ1-2, with D unresolved. Germline CDR1 SGDLS, CDR2 YYNGEE. V was pared by 0 bases and J by 2 bases, with 8 bases between. This CDR3 contains 14 residues. The CDR3 sequence: CASSVEPGNYGYTF. CDR3 DNA sequence: TGTGCCAGCAGCGTAGAACCGGGGAACTATGGCTACACCTTC.

The chain couples TRBV29-1 to TRBJ1-1; 8 bases align to TRBD1. The ends lost 6 bases at V and 8 bases at J; junction bases unmatched: 8. The CDR3 extends over 12 amino acids. Germline CDR1 SQVTM, CDR2 ANQGSEA. The CDR3 here is CSVGNRGSEAFF. The CDR3 coding sequence is TGCAGCGTGGGAAACAGGGGGTCAGAAGCTTTCTTT. Filled out from reference TRBV29-1 and TRBJ1-1, the complete variable domain reads SAVISQKPSRDICQRGTSLTIQCQVDSQVTMMFWYRQQPGQSLTLIATANQGSEATYESGFVIDKFPISRPNLTFSTLTVSNMSPEDSSIYLCSVGNRGSEAFFGQGTRLTVV.

The chain joins TRBV29-1 to TRBJ2-5; 9 bases align to TRBD1. The V segment lost 6 bases and the J segment 4 bases; nucleotides outside the gene matches: 15. The CDR3 loop spans 16 amino acids. Germline V gene lookup returns CDR1 SQVTM and CDR2 ANQGSEA. The CDR3 DNA reads as TGCAGCGTAACCACGATTGGGACAGGGTTCTCAGAGACCCAGTACTTC. Protein product: CSVTTIGTGFSETQYF.

This chain uses TRBV7-6 with TRBJ2-5; perhaps TRBD2 as D (5 bases). The germline V and J ends were trimmed by 1 base and 5 bases, with 8 bases remaining between them. This CDR3 has 13 amino acids. Germline V CDR1 and CDR2: SGHVS, FNYEAQ. CDR3 amino acids: CASSLGGRETQYF. DNA of the CDR3: TGTGCCAGCAGCTTAGGAGGGCGGGAGACCCAGTACTTC. Full variable domain (missing parts from reference TRBV7-6 and TRBJ2-5): GAGVSQSPRYKVTKRGQDVALRCDPISGHVSLYWYRQALGQGPEFLTYFNYEAQQDKSGLPNDRFSAERPEGSISTLTIQRTEQRDSAMYRCASSLGGRETQYFGPGTRLLVL.

V usage is TRBV12-5 and J usage is TRBJ2-3, with 7 bases matching TRBD2. Germline CDR1 is LGHNT and CDR2 is FRNRAP. V dropped 0 bases and J dropped 5; count of bases not matched to a gene: 2. The CDR3 contains 14 residues. CDR3 in amino acids: CASGLVGGGDTQYF. The CDR3 nucleotides read TGTGCTAGTGGTTTGGTAGGCGGGGGAGATACGCAGTATTTT. The entire variable domain, with the rest obtained from reference TRBV12-5 and TRBJ2-3, is as follows: DARVTQTPRHKVTEMGQEVTMRCQPILGHNTVFWYRQTMMQGLELLAYFRNRAPLDDSGMPKDRFSAEMPDATLATLKIQPSEPRDSAVYFCASGLVGGGDTQYFGPGTRLTVL.